These 14 T cell receptor beta chains came from one sample sequenced in a study of blood T cell repertoires in COVID-19. Clones were sequenced by immunoSEQ multiplex PCR, and TCRdb holds only the in-frame ones, with some missing. The sample includes some 260,000 clones, 85% to 90% of them seen just once. The sequenced sample consisted of PBMCs or T cells enriched from blood (not recorded which). The receptors here all came from a man aged 35-49 years who had recovered from COVID-19.

V usage is TRBV4-1 and J usage is TRBJ2-1; 12 bases match TRBD2. Germline trimming cut 4 bases from V and 0 bases from J; bases unmatched to any gene: 10. Germline V CDR1 and CDR2: MGHRA, YSYEKL. The CDR3 runs 19 residues. The CDR3 sequence is CASSRDQTSGGRSYNEQFF. The DNA of the CDR3 is TGCGCCAGCAGCCGGGACCAAACTAGCGGGGGGCGCTCCTACAATGAGCAGTTCTTC.

The chain uses TRBV9 and TRBJ1-2; the D is unclear. CDR1 and CDR2 (germline): SGDLS, YYNGEE. The CDR3 has 15 amino acids. V shed 0 bases and J shed 3 bases, with 12 bases lying between them. The CDR3 DNA is TGTGCCAGCAGCGTAGAAGCAGGAGGGTACTATGGCTACACCTTC. This codes for CASSVEAGGYYGYTF.

The J gene is TRBJ2-7, the V gene TRBV29-1, with D maybe TRBD1 (6 bases). V was clipped by 4 bases and J by 4 bases, with 23 bases between them. The CDR3 loop spans 16 amino acids. The germline V gene encodes CDR1 SQVTM and CDR2 ANQGSEA. The CDR3 DNA sequence: TGCAGCGTTGTGGGGGCAGGTGTGGGTGTTGGGTACGAGCAGTACTTC. It encodes CSVVGAGVGVGYEQYF.

The chain carries TRBV29-1 and TRBJ2-7; 7 nucleotides align to TRBD2. Trimming removed 3 bases from V and 2 bases from J; junction bases left unmatched: 10. The germline V gene has CDR1 SQVTM and CDR2 ANQGSEA. The CDR3 loop spans 15 amino acids. CDR3 protein: CSVELPGDYPYEQYF. CDR3 bases: TGCAGCGTTGAGTTACCCGGGGACTACCCCTACGAGCAGTACTTC.

The chain combines TRBV9 with TRBJ1-3; TRBD1 aligns across 8 bases. V lost 3 bases, J lost 3 bases, and 8 bases stayed unmatched. The CDR3 spans 16 residues. Germline CDR1 and CDR2: SGDLS and YYNGEE. This chain's CDR3 is CASSGQGRGFGNTIYF. Here the CDR3 DNA reads TGTGCCAGCAGCGGACAGGGGCGAGGTTTTGGAAACACCATATATTTT.

This clone was detected only once. V gene TRBV6-5 combines with J gene TRBJ2-5; 9 nucleotides line up with TRBD2. Germline V gene data show CDR1 as MNHEY and CDR2 as SVGAGI. The CDR3 length is 14 residues. Germline trimming cut 8 bases from V and 1 base from J; bases unmatched to any gene: 5. As DNA, the CDR3 is TGTGCCAGCCAGTTAGCGGGGGCCCAAGAGACCCAGTACTTC. This translates into CASQLAGAQETQYF.

The chain carries TRBV5-1 and TRBJ2-3; 12 bases fit TRBD2. CDR3 length: 15 amino acids. The germline gives CDR1 SGHRS, CDR2 YFSETQ. V trimming: 3 bases; J trimming: 5 bases; junction bases outside the gene matches: 4. The CDR3 region has the DNA TGCGCCAGCAGCTCTAGCGGGAGGGCTCAAGATACGCAGTATTTT. Translated: CASSSSGRAQDTQYF.

This chain links TRBV11-2 with TRBJ1-2; D remains unclear. Germline V gene data show CDR1 as SGHAT and CDR2 as FQNNGV. The length of the CDR3 is 12 residues. V was pared by 6 bases and J by 2 bases, with 7 bases between. The CDR3 sequence is CASSSLNYGYTF. The CDR3, as DNA: TGTGCCAGCAGTTCTTTAAACTATGGCTACACCTTC.

This chain uses TRBV7-9 with TRBJ1-2, with D tentatively TRBD1 (6 bases). The V end lost 5 bases, the J end lost 1 base, and 23 bases lay between the germline ends. This CDR3 region has 18 residues. CDR1 and CDR2 from the germline V gene are SEHNR and FQNEAQ (reference sequence). CDR3 sequence reads: CASSLAVGGGPLNYGYTF. CDR3 DNA: TGTGCCAGCAGCCTGGCAGTGGGTGGGGGCCCCCTTAACTATGGCTACACCTTC.

The CDR3 region is CASSQGAYSSGANVLTF. Written as DNA, the CDR3 is TGTGCCAGCAGCCAAGGGGCGTATAGCTCTGGGGCCAACGTCCTGACTTTC. The V and J genes are TRBV27 and TRBJ2-6, with D possibly TRBD1 on 5 matching bases. The CDR3 runs 17 residues. The ends were cut back, 6 bases at V and 0 bases at J, with 15 bases in the middle. Germline V lookup: CDR1 MNHEY, CDR2 SMNVEV (reference sequence).

V is TRBV5-1 and J is TRBJ2-3, with 11 bases matching TRBD2. Germline CDR1 reads SGHRS; CDR2 reads YFSETQ. The V segment lost 6 bases and the J segment 3 bases; nucleotides outside the gene matches: 3. The CDR3 is made up of 14 amino acids. Here the CDR3 reads CASTGTSGTDTQYF. CDR3 nucleotides: TGCGCCAGCACCGGGACTAGCGGAACAGATACGCAGTATTTT.

The rearrangement links TRBV6-2 or TRBV6-3 to TRBJ2-1; TRBD2 agrees at 12 bases. J lost 11 bases, V lost 5 bases, and 16 bases had no gene match. CDR3 length: 17 residues. Germline CDR1 MNHEY, CDR2 SVGEGT. For the CDR3, the DNA is TGTGCCAGCAGTAGGCTAGCGGGAGGGCCCTTAGGGAGCAAGCAGTTCTTC. This translates into CASSRLAGGPLGSKQFF.

The chain combines TRBV19 with TRBJ2-2, with TRBD1 as a possible D gene (5 bases). The germline V and J ends were trimmed by 5 bases and 0 bases, with 7 bases remaining between them. The length of the CDR3 is 14 residues. Germline lookup yields CDR1 LNHDA and CDR2 SQIVND (reference sequence). The CDR3 DNA is TGTGCCAGTAGTCCCAGGGCGAACACCGGGGAGCTGTTTTTT. This codes for CASSPRANTGELFF.

CDR3 bases: TGTGCCAGCAGCACAAGAGGGCTCTACAATGAGCAGTTCTTC. Protein product: CASSTRGLYNEQFF. The chain employs TRBV9 and TRBJ2-1; D is possibly TRBD2 (5 bases). Trimming took off 4 bases at V and 3 bases at J, with 11 bases between the two ends. CDR1 and CDR2 from the germline V gene are SGDLS and YYNGEE. This CDR3 is built from 14 residues.